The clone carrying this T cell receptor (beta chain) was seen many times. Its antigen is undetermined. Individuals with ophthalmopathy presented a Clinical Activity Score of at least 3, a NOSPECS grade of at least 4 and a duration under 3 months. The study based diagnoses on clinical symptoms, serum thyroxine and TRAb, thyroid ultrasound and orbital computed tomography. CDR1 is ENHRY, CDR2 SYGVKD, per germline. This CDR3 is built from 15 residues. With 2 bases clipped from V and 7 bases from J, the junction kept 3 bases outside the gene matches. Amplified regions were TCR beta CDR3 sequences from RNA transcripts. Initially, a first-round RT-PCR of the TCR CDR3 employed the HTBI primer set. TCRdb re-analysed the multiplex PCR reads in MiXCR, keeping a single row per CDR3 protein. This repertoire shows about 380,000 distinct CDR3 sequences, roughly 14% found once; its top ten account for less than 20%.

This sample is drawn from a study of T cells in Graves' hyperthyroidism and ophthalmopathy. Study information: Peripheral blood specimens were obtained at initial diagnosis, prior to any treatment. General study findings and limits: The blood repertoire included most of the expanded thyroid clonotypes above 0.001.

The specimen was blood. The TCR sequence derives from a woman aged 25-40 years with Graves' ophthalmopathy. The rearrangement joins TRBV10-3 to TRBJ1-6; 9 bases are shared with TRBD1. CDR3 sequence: CAISERTGANSPLHF. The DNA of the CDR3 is TGTGCCATCAGTGAGAGGACAGGGGCCAATTCACCCCTCCACTTT.